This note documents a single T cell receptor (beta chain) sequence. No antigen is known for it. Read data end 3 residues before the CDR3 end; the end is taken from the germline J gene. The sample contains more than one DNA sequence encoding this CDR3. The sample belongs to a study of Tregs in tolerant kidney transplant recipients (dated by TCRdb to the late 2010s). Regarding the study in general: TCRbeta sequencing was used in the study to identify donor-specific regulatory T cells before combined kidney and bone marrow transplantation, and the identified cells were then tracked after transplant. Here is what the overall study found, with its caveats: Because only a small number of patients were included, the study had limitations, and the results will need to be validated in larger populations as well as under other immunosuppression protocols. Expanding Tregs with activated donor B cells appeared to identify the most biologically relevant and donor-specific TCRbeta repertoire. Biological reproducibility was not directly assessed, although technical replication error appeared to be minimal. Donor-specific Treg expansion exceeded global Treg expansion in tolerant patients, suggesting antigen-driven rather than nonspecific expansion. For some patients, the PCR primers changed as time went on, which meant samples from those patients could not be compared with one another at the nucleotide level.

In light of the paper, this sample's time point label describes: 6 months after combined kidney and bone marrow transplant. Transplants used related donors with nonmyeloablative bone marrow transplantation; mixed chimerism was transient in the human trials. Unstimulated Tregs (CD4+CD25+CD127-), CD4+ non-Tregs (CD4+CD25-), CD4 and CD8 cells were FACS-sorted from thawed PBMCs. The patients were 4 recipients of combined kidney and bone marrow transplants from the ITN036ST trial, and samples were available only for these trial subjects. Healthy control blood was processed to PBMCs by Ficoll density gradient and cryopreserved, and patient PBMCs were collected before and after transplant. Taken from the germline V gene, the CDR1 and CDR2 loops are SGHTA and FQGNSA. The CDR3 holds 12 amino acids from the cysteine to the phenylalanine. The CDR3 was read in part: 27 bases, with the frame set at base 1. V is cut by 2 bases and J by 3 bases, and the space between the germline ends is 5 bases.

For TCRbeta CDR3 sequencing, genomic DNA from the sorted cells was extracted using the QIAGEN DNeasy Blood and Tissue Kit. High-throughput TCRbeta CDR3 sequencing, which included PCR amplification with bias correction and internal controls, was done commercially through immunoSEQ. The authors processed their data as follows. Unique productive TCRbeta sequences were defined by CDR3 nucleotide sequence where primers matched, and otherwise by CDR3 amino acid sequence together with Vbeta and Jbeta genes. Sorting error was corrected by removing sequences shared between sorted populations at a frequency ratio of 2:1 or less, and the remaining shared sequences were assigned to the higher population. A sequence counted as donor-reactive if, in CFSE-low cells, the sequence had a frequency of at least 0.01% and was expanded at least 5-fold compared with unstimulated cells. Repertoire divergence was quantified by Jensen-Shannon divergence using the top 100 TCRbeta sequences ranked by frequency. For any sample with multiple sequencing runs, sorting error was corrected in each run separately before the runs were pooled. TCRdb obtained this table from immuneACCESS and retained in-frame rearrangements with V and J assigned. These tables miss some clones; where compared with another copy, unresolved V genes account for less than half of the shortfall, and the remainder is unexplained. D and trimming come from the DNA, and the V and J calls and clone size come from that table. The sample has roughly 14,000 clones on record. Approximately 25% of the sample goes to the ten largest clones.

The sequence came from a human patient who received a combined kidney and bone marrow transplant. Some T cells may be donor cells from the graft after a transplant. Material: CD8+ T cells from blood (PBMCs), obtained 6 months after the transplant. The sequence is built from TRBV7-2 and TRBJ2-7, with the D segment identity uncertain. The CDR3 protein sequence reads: CASSLLFYEQYF. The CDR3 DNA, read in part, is TGTGCCAGCAGCTTACTGTTCTACGAG.